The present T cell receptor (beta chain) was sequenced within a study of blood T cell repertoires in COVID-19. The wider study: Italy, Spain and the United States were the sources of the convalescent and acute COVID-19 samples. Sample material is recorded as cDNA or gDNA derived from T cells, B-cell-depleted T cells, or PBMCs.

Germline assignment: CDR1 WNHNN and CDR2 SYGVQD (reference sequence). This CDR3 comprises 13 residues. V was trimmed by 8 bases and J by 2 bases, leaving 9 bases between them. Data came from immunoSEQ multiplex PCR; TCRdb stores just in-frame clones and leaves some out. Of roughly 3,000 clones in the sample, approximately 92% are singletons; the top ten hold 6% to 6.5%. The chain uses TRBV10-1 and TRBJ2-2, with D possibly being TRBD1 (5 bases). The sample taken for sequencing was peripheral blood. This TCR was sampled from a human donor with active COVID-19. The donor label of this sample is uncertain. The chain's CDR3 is CASGQGNTGELFF. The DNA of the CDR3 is TGCGCCAGCGGTCAGGGTAACACCGGGGAGCTGTTTTTT.